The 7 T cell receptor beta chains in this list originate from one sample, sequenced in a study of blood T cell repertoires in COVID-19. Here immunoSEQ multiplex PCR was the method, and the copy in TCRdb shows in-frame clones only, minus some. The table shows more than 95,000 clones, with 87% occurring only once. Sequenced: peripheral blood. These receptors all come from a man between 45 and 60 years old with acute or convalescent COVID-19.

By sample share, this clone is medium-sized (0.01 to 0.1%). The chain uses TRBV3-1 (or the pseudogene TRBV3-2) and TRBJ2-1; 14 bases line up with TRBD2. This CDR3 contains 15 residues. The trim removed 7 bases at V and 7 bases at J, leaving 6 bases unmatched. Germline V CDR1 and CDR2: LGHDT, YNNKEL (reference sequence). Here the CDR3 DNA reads TGTGCCAGCAACCCGGGACTAGCGGGAGTGAATGAGCAGTTCTTC. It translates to CASNPGLAGVNEQFF.

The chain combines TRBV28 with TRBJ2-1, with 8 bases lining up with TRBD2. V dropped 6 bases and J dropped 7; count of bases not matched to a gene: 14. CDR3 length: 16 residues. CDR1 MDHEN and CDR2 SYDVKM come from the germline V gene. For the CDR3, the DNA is TGTGCCAGCAGCCCCCGGACTAGCTCACGAAGGAATGAGCAGTTCTTC. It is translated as CASSPRTSSRRNEQFF.

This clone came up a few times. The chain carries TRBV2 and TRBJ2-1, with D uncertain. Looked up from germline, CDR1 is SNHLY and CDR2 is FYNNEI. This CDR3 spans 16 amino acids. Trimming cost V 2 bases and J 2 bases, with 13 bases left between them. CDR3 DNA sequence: TGTGCCAGCAGTGAATCCACATCCGTTCCCTACAATGAGCAGTTCTTC. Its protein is CASSESTSVPYNEQFF. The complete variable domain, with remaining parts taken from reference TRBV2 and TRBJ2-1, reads EPEVTQTPSHQVTQMGQEVILRCVPISNHLYFYWYRQILGQKVEFLVSFYNNEISEKSEIFDDQFSVERPDGSNFTLKIRSTKLEDSAMYFCASSESTSVPYNEQFFGPGTRLTVL.

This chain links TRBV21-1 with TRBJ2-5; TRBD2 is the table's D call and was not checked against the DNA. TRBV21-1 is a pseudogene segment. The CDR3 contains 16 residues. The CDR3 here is CASSFGSDLRQETQYF. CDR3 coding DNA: TGTGCCAGCAGTTTTGGTTCGGATCTGCGGCAAGAGACCCAGTACTTC.

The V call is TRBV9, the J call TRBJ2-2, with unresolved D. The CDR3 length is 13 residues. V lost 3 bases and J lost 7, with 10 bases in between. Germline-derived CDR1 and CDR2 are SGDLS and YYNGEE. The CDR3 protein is CASSGQIRGELFF. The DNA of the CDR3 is TGTGCCAGCAGCGGGCAGATACGCGGGGAGCTGTTTTTT.

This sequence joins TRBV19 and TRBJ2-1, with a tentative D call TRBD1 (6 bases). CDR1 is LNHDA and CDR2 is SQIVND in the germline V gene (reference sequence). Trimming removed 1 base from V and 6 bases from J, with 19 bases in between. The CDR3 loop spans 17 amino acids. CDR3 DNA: TGTGCCAGTAGTATAGCGGCACAGGGAATCCGCCCCAATGAGCAGTTCTTC. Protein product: CASSIAAQGIRPNEQFF. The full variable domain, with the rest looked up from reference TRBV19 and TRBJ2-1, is DGGITQSPKYLFRKEGQNVTLSCEQNLNHDAMYWYRQDPGQGLRLIYYSQIVNDFQKGDIAEGYSVSREKKESFPLTVTSAQKNPTAFYLCASSIAAQGIRPNEQFFGPGTRLTVL.

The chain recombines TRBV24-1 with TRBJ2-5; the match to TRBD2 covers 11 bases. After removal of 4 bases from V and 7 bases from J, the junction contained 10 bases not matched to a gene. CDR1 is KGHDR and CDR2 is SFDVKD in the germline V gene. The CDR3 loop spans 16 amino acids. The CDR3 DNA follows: TGTGCCACCAGTGAGAAAACTAGCGGGAGCGGGGGGACCCAGTACTTC. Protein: CATSEKTSGSGGTQYF.